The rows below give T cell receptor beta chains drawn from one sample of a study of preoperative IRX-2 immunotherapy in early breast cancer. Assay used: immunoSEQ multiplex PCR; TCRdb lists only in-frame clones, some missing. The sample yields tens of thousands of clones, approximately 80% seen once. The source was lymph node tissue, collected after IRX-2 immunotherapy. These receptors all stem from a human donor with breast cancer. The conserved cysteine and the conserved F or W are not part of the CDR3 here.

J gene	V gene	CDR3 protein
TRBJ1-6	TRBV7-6	ASSTRTDLRPYNSPLH
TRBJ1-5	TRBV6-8	ASSFKPPGFSNQPQH
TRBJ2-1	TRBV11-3	ASSLVSKSDEQF
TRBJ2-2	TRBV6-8	ASSYLGQYTGELF
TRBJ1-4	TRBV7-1	ASSYRRGSNEKLF
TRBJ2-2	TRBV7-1	ASSPTGGNTGELF
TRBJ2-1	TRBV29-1	SAAGGIHMGEQF
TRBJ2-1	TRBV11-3	ASSDWVSGMGEQF
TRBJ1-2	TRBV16	ASSRTQGANGYT
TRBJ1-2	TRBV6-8	ASAPGDYGYT
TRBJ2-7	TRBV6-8	AISLAGWGEQY
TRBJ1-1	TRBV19	ASSVKNTEAF
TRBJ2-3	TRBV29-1	SVTGIGYMDTQY
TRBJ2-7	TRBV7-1	ASSLPGIYEQY
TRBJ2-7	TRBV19	ASSNPGHTYEQY
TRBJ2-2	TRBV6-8	ASSYGSGGTGELF
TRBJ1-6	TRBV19	ASSIPGSTFGDLH
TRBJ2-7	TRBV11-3	ASSKGGTGSYEQY
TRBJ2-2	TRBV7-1	ASSPGPRDTGELF
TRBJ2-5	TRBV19	ASSRAGQGIETQY
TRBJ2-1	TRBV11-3	ASSLVPSGGANEQF
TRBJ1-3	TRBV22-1	ASSEGWMGNTIY
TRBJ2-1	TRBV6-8	ASSYPNQQDRGIVSYNEQF
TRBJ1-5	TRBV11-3	ASSFGQSRGRNQPQH
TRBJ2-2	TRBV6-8	ASSRGRTKNTGELF
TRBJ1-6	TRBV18	ASSPGSDNSPLH
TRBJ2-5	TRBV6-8	ASSLTGTTIGTPQETQY
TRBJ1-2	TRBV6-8	ASSPGDPGSHT
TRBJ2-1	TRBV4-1	ASSQDIMNSYNEQF
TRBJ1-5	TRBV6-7	ASSPQGNGNQPQH
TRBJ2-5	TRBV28	ASKTPAQETQY
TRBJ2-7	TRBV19	ASSILSRPPYYEQY
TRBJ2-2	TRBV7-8	ASSLSGALTGELF
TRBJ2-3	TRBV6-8	ASRKGGGTDTQY
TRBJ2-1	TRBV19	ASSIPERASRQF
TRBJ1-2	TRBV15	ATSARQGTYGYT
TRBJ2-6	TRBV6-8	AISGDSGANVLT
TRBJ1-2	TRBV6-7	ASSSPPKGLGTVYGYT
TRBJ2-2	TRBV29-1	SVDWGANTGELF
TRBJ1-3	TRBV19	ASTMRDRLSTIY
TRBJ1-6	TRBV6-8	ASSEFEGRNSPLH
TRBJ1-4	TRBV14	ASSPRDSLNEKLF
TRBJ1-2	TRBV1	ASSQDPEGNGYT
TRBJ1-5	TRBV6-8	ASSFRQGENQPQH
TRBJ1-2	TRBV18	ASSPPAQGARGTGYT
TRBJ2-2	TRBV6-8	ASTLEGGTGELF
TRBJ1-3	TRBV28	ASEMDRGTGNTIY
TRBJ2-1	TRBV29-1	SVALAGVGNEQF
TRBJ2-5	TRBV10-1	ASSRDRIETQY
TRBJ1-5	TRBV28	ASSTGPRTNQPQH